A single sample gave rise to the 26 T cell receptor beta chains below, sequenced in a study of blood T cell repertoires in COVID-19. Profiled with immunoSEQ multiplex PCR; TCRdb holds only in-frame clones, not every one. The sample has roughly 270,000 clones, roughly four fifths seen once; the top ten hold less than 5.5%. Material: PBMCs or T cells enriched from blood (not recorded which). Receptors were obtained from a man aged 35-49 years who had been exposed to COVID-19.

The chain has TRBV10-3 and TRBJ2-7, with 9 nucleotides matching TRBD1. Germline trimming cut 4 bases from V and 1 base from J; bases unmatched to any gene: 2. This CDR3 region has 14 residues. Germline V gene data show CDR1 as ENHRY and CDR2 as SYGVKD. CDR3 loop: CAISVGQGSYEQYF. The CDR3 DNA is TGTGCCATCAGTGTGGGACAGGGTTCCTACGAGCAGTACTTC.

The gene calls are TRBV3-1 (or the pseudogene TRBV3-2) and TRBJ1-2; D not certain. CDR1 LGHDT and CDR2 YNNKEL come from the germline V gene (reference sequence). V was clipped by 4 bases and J by 8 bases, with 14 bases between them. The CDR3 totals 13 residues. This CDR3 is CASSPREVGGYTF. CDR3 nucleotide sequence: TGTGCCAGCAGCCCTCGGGAGGTGGGCGGCTACACCTTC.

The J gene is TRBJ1-1, the V gene TRBV19; no clear D. V was cut by 1 base and J by 6 bases, with 9 bases left in between. Germline CDR1 and CDR2: LNHDA and SQIVND (reference sequence). The CDR3 is made up of 13 amino acids. CDR3 in DNA: TGTGCCAGTAGTATAGTCGGGTTGGCTGAAGCTTTCTTT. This encodes CASSIVGLAEAFF.

V and J are TRBV12-5 and TRBJ2-1, with 7 bases aligning to TRBD2. The ends lost 6 bases at V and 3 bases at J; junction bases unmatched: 14. Germline lookup yields CDR1 LGHNT and CDR2 FRNRAP. The CDR3 is made up of 17 amino acids. The CDR3 sequence: CASGPWSTSNFYNEQFF. The CDR3 DNA sequence: TGTGCTAGTGGCCCCTGGTCGACTAGCAATTTCTACAATGAGCAGTTCTTC.

This clone was detected a few times. V usage is TRBV20-1 and J usage is TRBJ1-2, with 7 bases lining up with TRBD1. The V gene end was trimmed by 3 bases and the J gene end by 4 bases; junction bases not matched to a gene: 8. CDR1 and CDR2 from the germline V gene are DFQATT and SNEGSKA (reference sequence). The CDR3 consists of 14 residues. The CDR3 nucleotides read TGCAGTGCTAGTTCCGGGACAGAGATCTATGGCTACACCTTC. Encoded protein: CSASSGTEIYGYTF.

The chain is built from TRBV3-1 (or the pseudogene TRBV3-2) and TRBJ2-7; 9 bases fit TRBD1. The CDR3 is made up of 13 amino acids. The V gene end was trimmed by 4 bases and the J gene end by 6 bases; junction bases not matched to a gene: 4. Germline assignment: CDR1 LGHDT and CDR2 YNNKEL (reference sequence). CDR3: CASSLQGAVEQYF. The DNA of the CDR3 is TGTGCCAGCAGCCTACAGGGGGCAGTCGAGCAGTACTTC.

J is TRBJ2-7 and V is TRBV28; D perhaps matches TRBD2 (7 bases). The CDR3 length is 16 residues. CDR1 and CDR2 (germline): MDHEN, SYDVKM. V lost 5 bases and J lost 5, with 22 bases in between. The CDR3 spells CASSKITRGPWDEQYF. CDR3 nucleotides: TGTGCCAGCAGTAAAATAACGCGGGGGCCCTGGGACGAGCAGTACTTC.

The count of this clone is one. The V gene is TRBV7-9, the J gene TRBJ1-1; D not certain. Trimming shortened V by 5 bases and J by 3 bases, and 10 bases separated the two germline ends. The CDR3 runs 13 residues. The germline V gene encodes CDR1 SEHNR and CDR2 FQNEAQ (reference sequence). The CDR3: CASSARLDTEAFF. For the CDR3, the DNA is TGTGCCAGCAGCGCCAGGTTGGACACTGAAGCTTTCTTT.

About this clone: An end of the junction differs from the germline gene, which may be a read error. The chain uses TRBV7-7 and TRBJ2-3, with 8 bases identical to TRBD2. CDR3 length: 16 amino acids. Germline V gene sequence: CDR1 SSHAT, CDR2 FNYEAQ (reference sequence). The DNA for the CDR3 is TGTGCTAGCAGCTTAGGTGAGCGGGAGTTCGCAGATACGCAGTATTTT. It yields the protein CASSLGEREFADTQYF.

The chain uses TRBV18 and TRBJ2-7, with 7 bases fitting TRBD1. The CDR3 has 12 residues. Germline CDR1 is KGHSH and CDR2 is LQKENI. The V segment lost 6 bases and the J segment 4 bases; nucleotides outside the gene matches: 3. DNA for the CDR3: TGTGCCAGCTCGGGGGACAGATACGAGCAGTACTTC. It yields the protein CASSGDRYEQYF.

The V gene is TRBV24-1, the J gene TRBJ1-2; D is unclear. This CDR3 region has 13 residues. The germline V gene encodes CDR1 KGHDR and CDR2 SFDVKD. V was cut by 3 bases and J by 6 bases, with 10 bases left in between. The CDR3 DNA sequence: TGTGCCACCAGTGATCCGCCGGGTGATGGCTACACCTTC. Protein: CATSDPPGDGYTF.

V is TRBV10-3 and J is TRBJ2-7; TRBD1 agrees at 10 bases. This CDR3 spans 14 amino acids. V shed 7 bases, J shed 1 base, and the junction held 4 bases outside the gene matches. Looked up from germline, CDR1 is ENHRY and CDR2 is SYGVKD. DNA for the CDR3: TGTGCCATCATGCCGGGACAGGGGTCCTACGAGCAGTACTTC. This sequence encodes CAIMPGQGSYEQYF.

This chain uses TRBV11-2 with TRBJ2-1; no clear D gene. The CDR3 consists of 11 residues. With 3 bases removed from V and 9 bases from J, the gap between germline ends came to 6 bases. CDR1 is SGHAT and CDR2 is FQNNGV in the germline V gene. The CDR3 region has the DNA TGTGCCAGCAGCTTTGTCCGTGAGCAGTTCTTC. Translating it yields CASSFVREQFF.

Only a few counts were recorded for this clone. The chain uses TRBV6-5 and TRBJ1-1; 8 positions match TRBD1. The CDR3 covers 16 residues. Unmatched junction bases numbered 10, after V lost 4 bases and J lost 3 bases. The V gene's germline CDR1 is MNHEY and CDR2 SVGAGI. CDR3 DNA: TGTGCCAGCAGTTTTCTCCACAGGGGGGTGGACACTGAAGCTTTCTTT. Its protein product is CASSFLHRGVDTEAFF.

The chain couples TRBV3-1 (or the pseudogene TRBV3-2) to TRBJ2-7, with 9 bases fitting TRBD2. In germline, CDR1 is LGHDT, CDR2 YNNKEL (reference sequence). The CDR3 is 14 amino acids. Losses at the gene ends were 4 bases for V and 3 bases for J; bases not matched to a gene: 4. Here the CDR3 reads CASSRGRGGYEQYF. DNA for the CDR3: TGTGCCAGCAGCCGCGGGAGGGGAGGCTACGAGCAGTACTTC.

V and J are TRBV20-1 and TRBJ1-1; TRBD1 is a possible D gene (5 bases). In germline, CDR1 is DFQATT, CDR2 SNEGSKA (reference sequence). The length of the CDR3 is 11 residues. DNA of the CDR3: TGCGGAACCAGGGAGAACACTGAAGCTTTCTTT. Translation: CGTRENTEAFF.

The J gene is TRBJ1-5, the V gene TRBV7-2; 9 bases map to TRBD1. V shed 3 bases, J shed 6 bases, and the junction held 6 bases outside the gene matches. Germline values: CDR1 SGHTA, CDR2 FQGNSA. The CDR3 sequence is 15 residues long. DNA of the CDR3: TGTGCCAGCAGCTTGTACAGGGGGCTAGGTCAGCCCCAGCATTTT. Translated: CASSLYRGLGQPQHF.

The chain employs TRBV7-6 and TRBJ2-7; D uncertain. V lost 5 bases to trimming and J lost 4 bases, with 12 bases between them. Germline V gene data show CDR1 as SGHVS and CDR2 as FNYEAQ. The CDR3 length is 13 residues. CDR3 sequence: CASSAVKSYEQYF. The CDR3 DNA sequence: TGTGCCAGCAGCGCGGTTAAATCTTACGAGCAGTACTTC.

This sequence joins TRBV3-1 (or the pseudogene TRBV3-2) and TRBJ2-7; 8 bases align to TRBD1. This CDR3 has 15 residues. Germline CDR1 and CDR2: LGHDT and YNNKEL (reference sequence). With 5 bases clipped from V and 6 bases from J, the junction kept 12 bases outside the gene matches. CDR3: CASSFRTGRLPEQYF. For the CDR3, the DNA is TGTGCCAGCAGCTTCCGGACAGGGCGACTCCCCGAGCAGTACTTC.

This clone has more than one count but fewer than ten. V usage is TRBV15 and J usage is TRBJ1-5, with D possibly being TRBD1 (5 bases). Germline V gene data show CDR1 as LNHNV and CDR2 as YYDKDF (reference sequence). The CDR3 contains 17 residues. The V end was cut by 5 bases, the J end by 0 bases, with 17 bases between. Written as DNA, the CDR3 is TGTGCCACCAGCGTACAACTCAGGGAGGATAGCAATCAGCCCCAGCATTTT. Translation: CATSVQLREDSNQPQHF.

In DNA, the CDR3 is TGTGCCACAACGGGGTACAGTAACACCGGGGAGCTGTTTTTT. Translating it yields CATTGYSNTGELFF. The rearrangement links TRBV7-2 to TRBJ2-2; possible D gene TRBD2, 5 bases. V lost 10 bases and J lost 2, with 14 bases in between. This CDR3 has 14 amino acids. Germline assignment: CDR1 SGHTA and CDR2 FQGNSA.

The J gene is TRBJ1-1, the V gene TRBV20-1; D call uncertain. The CDR3 runs to 11 residues. V dropped 1 base and J dropped 8 bases, with 8 bases sitting between them. Germline V gene sequence: CDR1 DFQATT, CDR2 SNEGSKA (reference sequence). Here the CDR3 DNA reads TGCAGTGCTAGAGGCAAGAGAGAAGCTTTCTTT. Protein: CSARGKREAFF.

This clone has just one count. The chain joins TRBV9 to TRBJ2-7; 7 bases fit TRBD1. The CDR3 loop spans 13 amino acids. Germline lookup yields CDR1 SGDLS and CDR2 YYNGEE. V shed 2 bases and J 7 bases; nucleotides not matched to a gene: 6. CDR3 residues: CASSVEGAREQYF. CDR3 bases: TGTGCCAGCAGCGTTGAGGGGGCGAGGGAGCAGTACTTC.

The gene calls are TRBV30 and TRBJ2-7; D remains ambiguous. This CDR3 spans 15 amino acids. Between the trimmed V and J ends, which lost 0 bases and 1 base, there was a span of 13 bases. Germline lookup yields CDR1 GTSNPN and CDR2 SVGIG (reference sequence). CDR3 sequence reads: CAWSVDRSLSYEQYF. The CDR3 DNA reads as TGTGCCTGGAGTGTCGATCGGAGCCTATCCTACGAGCAGTACTTC. Variable domain in full (rest from reference TRBV30 and TRBJ2-7): SQTIHQWPATLVQPVGSPLSLECTVEGTSNPNLYWYRQAAGRGLQLLFYSVGIGQISSEVPQNLSASRPQDRQFILSSKKLLLSDSGFYLCAWSVDRSLSYEQYFGPGTRLTVT.

The CDR3 bases are TGTGCCAGCAGCCTTGGGACAGGCCTTGGCTACACCTTC. As protein: CASSLGTGLGYTF. This chain connects TRBV7-3 to TRBJ1-2; 8 bases match TRBD1. The CDR3 length is 13 residues. The germline V gene encodes CDR1 SGHTA and CDR2 FQGTGA. With V trimmed by 5 bases and J by 7 bases, 6 bases remained unmatched.

The V and J genes are TRBV12-5 and TRBJ1-1; weak D call: TRBD1 (6 bases). This CDR3 has 11 amino acids. The V and J ends lost 7 bases and 11 bases respectively, with 14 bases between them. CDR1 and CDR2 from the germline V gene are LGHNT and FRNRAP. The CDR3 DNA reads as TGTGCTAGTGTCCGGGACATAGTTGCTTTCTTT. This codes for CASVRDIVAFF.